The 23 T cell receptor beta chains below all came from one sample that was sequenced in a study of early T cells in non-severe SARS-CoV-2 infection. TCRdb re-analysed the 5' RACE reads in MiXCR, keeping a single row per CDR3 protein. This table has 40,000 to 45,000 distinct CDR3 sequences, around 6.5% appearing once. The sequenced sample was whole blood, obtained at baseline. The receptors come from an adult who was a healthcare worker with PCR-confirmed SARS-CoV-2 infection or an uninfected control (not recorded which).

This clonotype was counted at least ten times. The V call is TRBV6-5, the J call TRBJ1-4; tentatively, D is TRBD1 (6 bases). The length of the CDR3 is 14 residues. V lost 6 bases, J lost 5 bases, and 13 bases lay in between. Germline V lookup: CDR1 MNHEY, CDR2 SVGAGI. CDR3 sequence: CASSFDRRNEKLFF. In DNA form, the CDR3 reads TGTGCCAGCAGCTTCGACAGGCGAAATGAAAAACTGTTTTTT.

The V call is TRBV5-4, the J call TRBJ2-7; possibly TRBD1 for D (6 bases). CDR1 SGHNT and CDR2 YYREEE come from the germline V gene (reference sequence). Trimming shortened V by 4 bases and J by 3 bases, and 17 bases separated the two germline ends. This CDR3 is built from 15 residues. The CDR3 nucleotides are TGTGCCAGCAGCGGATCCGGGACACCCGACTACGAGCAGTACTTC. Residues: CASSGSGTPDYEQYF.

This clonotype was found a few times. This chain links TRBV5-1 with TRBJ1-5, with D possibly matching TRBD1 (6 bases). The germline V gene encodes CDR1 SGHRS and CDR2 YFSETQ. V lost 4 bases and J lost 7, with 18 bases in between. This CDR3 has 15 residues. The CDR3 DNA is TGCGCCAGCAGCCCACTACCGGGGGCGCGGCAGCCCCAGCATTTT. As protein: CASSPLPGARQPQHF.

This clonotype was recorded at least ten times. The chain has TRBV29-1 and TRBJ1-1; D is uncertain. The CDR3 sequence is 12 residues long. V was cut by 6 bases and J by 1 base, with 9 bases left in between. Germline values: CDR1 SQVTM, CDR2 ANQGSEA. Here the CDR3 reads CSVEPGNTEAFF. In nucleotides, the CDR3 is TGCAGCGTCGAACCAGGGAACACTGAAGCTTTCTTT.

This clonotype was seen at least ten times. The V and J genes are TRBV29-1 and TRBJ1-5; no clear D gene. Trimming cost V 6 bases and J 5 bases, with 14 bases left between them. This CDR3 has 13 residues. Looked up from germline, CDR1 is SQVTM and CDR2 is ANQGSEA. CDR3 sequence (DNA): TGCAGCGTCGCGGGCAGCATGGATCAGCCCCAGCATTTT. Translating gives CSVAGSMDQPQHF.

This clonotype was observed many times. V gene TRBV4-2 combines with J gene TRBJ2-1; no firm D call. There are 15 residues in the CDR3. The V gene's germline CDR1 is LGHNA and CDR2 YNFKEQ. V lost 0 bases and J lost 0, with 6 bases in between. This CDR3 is CASSQDPTSYNEQFF. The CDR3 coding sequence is TGTGCCAGCAGCCAAGACCCGACCTCCTACAATGAGCAGTTCTTC.

Written as DNA, the CDR3 is TGCAGTGCGCCTAGCGGGGGCGTGAGAGAGACCCAGTACTTC. Translation: CSAPSGGVRETQYF. The chain links TRBV20-1 to TRBJ2-5, with TRBD2 identical over 10 bases. The germline CDR1 and CDR2 sequences are DFQATT and SNEGSKA (reference sequence). The CDR3 is 14 residues long. V shed 6 bases, J shed 4 bases, and the junction held 8 bases outside the gene matches.

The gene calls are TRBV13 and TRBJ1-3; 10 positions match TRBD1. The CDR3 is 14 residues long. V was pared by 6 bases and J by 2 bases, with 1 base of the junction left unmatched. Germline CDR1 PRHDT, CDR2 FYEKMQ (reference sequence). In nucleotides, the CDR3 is TGTGCCAGCAGGACAGGGGGCGCTGGAAACACCATATATTTT. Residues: CASRTGGAGNTIYF.

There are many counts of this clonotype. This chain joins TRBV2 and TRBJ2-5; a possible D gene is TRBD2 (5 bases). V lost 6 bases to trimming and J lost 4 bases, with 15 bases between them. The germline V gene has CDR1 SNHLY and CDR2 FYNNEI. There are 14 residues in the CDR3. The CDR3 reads CASSLSGLVETQYF. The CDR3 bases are TGTGCCAGCAGCTTAAGCGGTTTAGTAGAGACCCAGTACTTC.

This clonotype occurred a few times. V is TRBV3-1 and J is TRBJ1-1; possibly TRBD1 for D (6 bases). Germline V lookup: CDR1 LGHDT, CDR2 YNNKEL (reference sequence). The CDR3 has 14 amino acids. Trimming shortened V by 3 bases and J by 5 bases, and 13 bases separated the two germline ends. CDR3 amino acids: CASSQPHRETEAFF. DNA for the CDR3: TGTGCCAGCAGCCAGCCCCACAGGGAGACTGAAGCTTTCTTT.

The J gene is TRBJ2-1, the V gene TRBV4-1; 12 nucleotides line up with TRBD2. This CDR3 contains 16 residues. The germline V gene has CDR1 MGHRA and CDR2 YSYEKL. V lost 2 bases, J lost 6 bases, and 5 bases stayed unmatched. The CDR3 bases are TGCGCCAGCAGCCAACTAGCGGGAGGGTGGGGCAATGAGCAGTTCTTC. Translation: CASSQLAGGWGNEQFF.

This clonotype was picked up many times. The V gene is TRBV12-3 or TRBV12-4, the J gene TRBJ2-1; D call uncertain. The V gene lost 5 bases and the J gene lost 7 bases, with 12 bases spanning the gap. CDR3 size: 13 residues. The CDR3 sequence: CASSPEVRNEQFF. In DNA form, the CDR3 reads TGTGCCAGCAGTCCAGAGGTCCGAAATGAGCAGTTCTTC.

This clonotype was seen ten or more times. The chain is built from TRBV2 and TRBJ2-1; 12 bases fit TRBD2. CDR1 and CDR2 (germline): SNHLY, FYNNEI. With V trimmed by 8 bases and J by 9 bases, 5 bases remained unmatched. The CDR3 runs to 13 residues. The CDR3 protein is CASSSGRGTEQFF. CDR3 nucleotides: TGTGCCAGCTCTAGCGGGAGGGGAACTGAGCAGTTCTTC.

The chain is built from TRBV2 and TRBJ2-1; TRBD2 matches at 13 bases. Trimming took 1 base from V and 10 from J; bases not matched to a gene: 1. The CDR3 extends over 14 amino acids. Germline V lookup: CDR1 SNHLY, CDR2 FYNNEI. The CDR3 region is CASSEVGLAGEQFF. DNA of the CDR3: TGTGCCAGCAGTGAAGTGGGACTAGCGGGGGAGCAGTTCTTC.

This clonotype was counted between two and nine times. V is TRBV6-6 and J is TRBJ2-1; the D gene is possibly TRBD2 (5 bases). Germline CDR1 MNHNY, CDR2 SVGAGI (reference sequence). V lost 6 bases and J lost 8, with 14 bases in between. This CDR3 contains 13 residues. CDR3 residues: CASRAAGVYEQFF. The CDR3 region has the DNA TGTGCCAGCAGGGCCGCGGGCGTCTATGAGCAGTTCTTC.

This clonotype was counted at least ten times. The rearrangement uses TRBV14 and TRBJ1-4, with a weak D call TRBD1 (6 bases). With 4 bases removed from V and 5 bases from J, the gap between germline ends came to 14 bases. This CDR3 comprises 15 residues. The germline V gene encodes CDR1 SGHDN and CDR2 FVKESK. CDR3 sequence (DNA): TGTGCCAGCAGCCCGTTTACAGGGCCCAATGAAAAACTGTTTTTT. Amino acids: CASSPFTGPNEKLFF.

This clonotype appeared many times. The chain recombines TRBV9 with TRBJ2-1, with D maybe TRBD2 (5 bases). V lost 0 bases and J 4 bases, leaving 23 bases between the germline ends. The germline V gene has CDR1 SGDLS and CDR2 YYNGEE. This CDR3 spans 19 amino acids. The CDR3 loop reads CASSVDPLEAGSGYNEQFF. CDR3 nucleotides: TGTGCCAGCAGCGTAGACCCATTAGAAGCTGGGAGCGGATACAATGAGCAGTTCTTC.

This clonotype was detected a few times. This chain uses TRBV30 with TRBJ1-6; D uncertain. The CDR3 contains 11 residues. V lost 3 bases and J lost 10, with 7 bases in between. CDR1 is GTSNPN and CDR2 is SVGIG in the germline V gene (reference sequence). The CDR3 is CAWRRRSPLHF. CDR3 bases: TGTGCCTGGAGGAGGAGATCACCCCTCCACTTT.

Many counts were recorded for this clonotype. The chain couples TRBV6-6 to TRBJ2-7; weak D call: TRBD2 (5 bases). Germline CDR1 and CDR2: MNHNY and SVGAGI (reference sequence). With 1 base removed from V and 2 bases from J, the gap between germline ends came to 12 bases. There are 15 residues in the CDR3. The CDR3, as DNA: TGTGCCAGCAGTTACTGGGGTAGCGAGACCTACGAGCAGTACTTC. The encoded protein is CASSYWGSETYEQYF.

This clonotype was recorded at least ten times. CDR3 nucleotides: TGTGCCAGCAGCTCACTAGCGGGAACATACAATGAGCAGTTCTTC. It specifies CASSSLAGTYNEQFF. The chain links TRBV5-5 to TRBJ2-1; 10 bases agree with TRBD2. J was trimmed by 4 bases and V by 3 bases; bases with no gene match: 4. From germline, CDR1 is SGHKS and CDR2 YYEKEE (reference sequence). This CDR3 spans 15 amino acids.

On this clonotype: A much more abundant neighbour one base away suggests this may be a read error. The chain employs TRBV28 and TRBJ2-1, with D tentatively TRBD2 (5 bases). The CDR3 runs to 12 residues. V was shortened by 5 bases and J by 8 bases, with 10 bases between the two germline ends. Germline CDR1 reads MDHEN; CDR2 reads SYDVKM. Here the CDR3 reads CASSPKRDEQFF. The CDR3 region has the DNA TGTGCCAGCAGTCCAAAGAGGGATGAGCAGTTCTTC.

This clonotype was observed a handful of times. The CDR3 loop reads CATTKAGTGANVLTF. The DNA of the CDR3 is TGTGCCACCACTAAAGCCGGGACTGGGGCCAACGTCCTGACTTTC. V usage is TRBV12-3 or TRBV12-4 and J usage is TRBJ2-6; a possible D gene is TRBD2 (5 bases). V shed 10 bases and J shed 2 bases, with 15 bases lying between them. CDR3 length: 15 amino acids.

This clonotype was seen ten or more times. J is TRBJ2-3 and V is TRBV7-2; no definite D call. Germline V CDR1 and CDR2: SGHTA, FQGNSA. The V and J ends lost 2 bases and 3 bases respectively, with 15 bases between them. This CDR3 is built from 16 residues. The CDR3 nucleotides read TGTGCCAGCAGCTTAAGTCGGGTCCCCTGGACAGATACGCAGTATTTT. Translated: CASSLSRVPWTDTQYF.